One sample yielded the 8 T cell receptor beta chains listed below, sequenced in a study of identical twins (TCRdb year 2016). Libraries came from 5' RACE. Sequencing was carried out with an Illumina HiSeq 2000. The raw public data were reprocessed by TCRdb itself: fastp quality trimming at Q25, MiXCR clonotype calling, in-frame beta chains only. A single entry per CDR3 protein holds the most common genes and DNA from its merged rows. Counted in this sample were 550,000 to 700,000 distinct CDR3 sequences; approximately 22% of them appeared once. Around 4.5% of the sample is taken by the ten largest. A further study also used this sample, focusing on T cells expressing NK-cell markers.

Material for sequencing was PBMCs. The source is a young woman in good health.

This clonotype was counted between two and nine times. CDR3 nucleotides: TGTGCCAGCAGATACGGGGGGAACAATGAGCAGTTCTTC. Translation gives CASRYGGNNEQFF. V is TRBV12-3 or TRBV12-4 and J is TRBJ2-1, with 7 bases aligning to TRBD2. The junction had 4 bases not matched to a gene; V was cut back by 6 bases and J by 5 bases. The CDR3 consists of 13 residues.

The chain has TRBV20-1 and TRBJ2-3; 10 nucleotides line up with TRBD2. Germline V gene data show CDR1 as DFQATT and CDR2 as SNEGSKA (reference sequence). V lost 6 bases and J lost 5; bases outside the gene matches: 8. This CDR3 is built from 14 residues. The DNA for the CDR3 is TGCAGTGCCAGCCCTAGCGGGAGTATAGATACGCAGTATTTT. Protein: CSASPSGSIDTQYF.

The chain combines TRBV7-9 with TRBJ2-3; unclear D gene. Trimming pared 7 bases from V and 5 bases from J, leaving 4 bases between. CDR3 size: 10 residues. Germline V gene data show CDR1 as SEHNR and CDR2 as FQNEAQ (reference sequence). CDR3 nucleotides: TGTGCCAGCACGGAAGATACGCAGTATTTT. Translating it yields CASTEDTQYF.

This clonotype was found a few times. The rearrangement links TRBV7-9 to TRBJ2-2; no definite D call. V was cut by 11 bases and J by 2 bases, with 9 bases left in between. This CDR3 has 12 residues. Germline V gene lookup returns CDR1 SEHNR and CDR2 FQNEAQ (reference sequence). The chain's CDR3 is CAGQINTGELFF. CDR3 DNA: TGTGCCGGCCAGATCAACACCGGGGAGCTGTTTTTT.

The CDR3: CAIRTGGAGTEAFF. CDR3 nucleotide sequence: TGTGCCATCAGGACAGGGGGTGCAGGCACTGAAGCTTTCTTT. This sequence joins TRBV10-3 and TRBJ1-1; 9 bases map to TRBD1. V dropped 6 bases and J dropped 4; count of bases not matched to a gene: 6. The CDR3 runs to 14 residues. The germline CDR1 and CDR2 sequences are ENHRY and SYGVKD.

The chain couples TRBV9 to TRBJ1-1; D gene uncertain. V dropped 4 bases and J dropped 6 bases, with 10 bases sitting between them. This CDR3 has 12 residues. Per germline, CDR1 SGDLS and CDR2 YYNGEE. The CDR3 region is CASSPGNAEAFF. In DNA, the CDR3 is TGTGCCAGCAGCCCTGGTAACGCTGAAGCTTTCTTT.

The chain combines TRBV7-2 with TRBJ2-1; 7 nucleotides match TRBD2. The CDR3 is made up of 16 amino acids. Trimming removed 0 bases from V and 7 bases from J; junction bases left unmatched: 9. In germline, CDR1 is SGHTA, CDR2 FQGNSA. As DNA, the CDR3 is TGTGCCAGCAGCTTAGCGCTGGCGGGAGTTCAGAATGAGCAGTTCTTC. This codes for CASSLALAGVQNEQFF. Supplemented by reference TRBV7-2 and TRBJ2-1, the full variable domain reads GAGVSQSPSNKVTEKGKDVELRCDPISGHTALYWYRQSLGQGLEFLIYFQGNSAPDKSGLPSDRFSAERTGGSVSTLTIQRTQQEDSAVYLCASSLALAGVQNEQFFGPGTRLTVL.

The chain joins TRBV6-5 to TRBJ2-2; D remains ambiguous. Trimming pared 6 bases from V and 5 bases from J, leaving 7 bases between. The CDR3 is made up of 12 amino acids. Germline CDR1 and CDR2: MNHEY and SVGAGI. The CDR3 loop is CASRLDTGELFF. The CDR3 DNA reads as TGTGCCAGCAGGCTGGATACCGGGGAGCTGTTTTTT.